The clone carrying this TCR beta chain has only one observation. This CDR3 comprises 16 residues. The V gene's germline CDR1 is SGHDT and CDR2 YYEEEE. With 1 base clipped from V and 5 bases from J, the junction kept 7 bases outside the gene matches. The data are from a study of blood T cell repertoires in COVID-19. For the study at large: Specimens from acute and convalescent COVID-19 originated in the United States, Italy and Spain. PBMCs, B-cell-depleted T cells, or T cells provided the cDNA or gDNA that made up the material.

Original analysis: Estimation of nucleated cell counts was performed using reference gene primer amplification. Sequencing was performed with immunoSEQ multiplex PCR; in TCRdb, only in-frame clones are kept and a portion is missing. V and J calls and clone size are those listed in that table; D and trimming were worked out from the DNA. The sample contains 240,000 or so clones, roughly four fifths of which appear only once. The V and J genes are TRBV5-6 and TRBJ2-3; 10 nucleotides line up with TRBD2. What was sequenced was peripheral blood. The sequence was obtained from a woman aged 60 to 75 with active or convalescent COVID-19. The CDR3 DNA is TGTGCCAGCAGCTTGCGCCTAGCGGGGGCGGGAGATACGCAGTATTTT. Its translation is CASSLRLAGAGDTQYF.